This is a list of T cell receptor beta chains from one sample in a study of memory CD4+ T cells and cytomegalovirus serostatus. The method was immunoSEQ multiplex PCR; TCRdb's version includes in-frame clones alone and lacks a portion of them. This sample has some 50,000 clones, with around 70% found just once. The sequenced material came from memory CD4+ T cells from blood. These receptors were taken from an adult in good health and CMV-seropositive. Both conserved end residues are part of each CDR3. The D gene is left open where the match is weak. Rows may omit the clone size; those that give it use once, few, many or a size class.

cdr3_nt cdr3_aa v_call d_call clone_size j_call
TGTGCCAGCAGTGACCCGCGGCAGGGTGATGAAAAACTGTTTTTT CASSDPRQGDEKLFF TRBV2 . . TRBJ1-4
TGTGCCAGCAAGACAATGGGGACAGCCTATTCACCCCTCCACTTT CASKTMGTAYSPLHF TRBV27 TRBD1 . TRBJ1-6
TGTGCCAGCAGCTTGGGACAGGGGGCAACAGATACGCAGTATTTT CASSLGQGATDTQYF TRBV5-8 TRBD1 . TRBJ2-3
TGTGCCAGCAGCCCGGGGGGTAATTCACCCCTCCACTTT CASSPGGNSPLHF TRBV7-8 . . TRBJ1-6
TGTGCCAGCAGCCTGGCCCACGTGAATCAGCCCCAGCATTTT CASSLAHVNQPQHF TRBV7-8 . . TRBJ1-5
TGCACCAGCAGCCAAGCGGACAGCTCTGGAAACACCATATATTTT CTSSQADSSGNTIYF TRBV1 . few TRBJ1-3
TGTGCCAGTAGTATTTTTTCGGTGGGCCAGGGGCTACAAGAGACCCAGTACTTC CASSIFSVGQGLQETQYF TRBV19 . . TRBJ2-5
TGCGCCAGCAGCCAGGGCAGGGTCACAGATACGCAGTATTTT CASSQGRVTDTQYF TRBV4-1 . few TRBJ2-3
TGTGCCAGCAGCTTGGTTGGGGGCTCTGGAAACACCATATATTTT CASSLVGGSGNTIYF TRBV5-6 . . TRBJ1-3
TGTGCCAGCAGCCCCCCGGACAGCCGAACGAACGAGCAGTACTTC CASSPPDSRTNEQYF TRBV9 . . TRBJ2-7
TGTGCCAGCAGCTCCATTGGGGCCCGGAGCTATAATTCACCCCTCCACTTT CASSSIGARSYNSPLHF TRBV11-2 . . TRBJ1-6
TGTGCCAGTAGTAGGGGACTAGCGGGTAATGAGCAGTTCTTC CASSRGLAGNEQFF TRBV19 TRBD2 . TRBJ2-1
TGTGCCAGCAGGACTTTATACAGGGCTGGTGGCTACACCTTC CASRTLYRAGGYTF TRBV27 . . TRBJ1-2
TGCAGTGTTTTCGAGGCCTACGAGCAGTACTTC CSVFEAYEQYF TRBV20-1 . . TRBJ2-7
TGTGCCAGCAGCTCCGGGGGACAGGGTTTCTCACCCCTCCACTTT CASSSGGQGFSPLHF TRBV7-8 TRBD1 . TRBJ1-6
TGTGCCAGCAGCTTTGCATGGCAGGGGGAGACAGATACGCAGTATTTT CASSFAWQGETDTQYF TRBV7-6 TRBD1 . TRBJ2-3
TGTGCCACCAGCAGCCTCTGGGCACGGGGAAGCACAGATACGCAGTATTTT CATSSLWARGSTDTQYF TRBV15 . . TRBJ2-3
TGTGCCAGCAGCTTAGACGTCCAGGTCTATCAGCCCCAGCATTTT CASSLDVQVYQPQHF TRBV7-2 . . TRBJ1-5
TGCGCCAGCAGCTTGGGCCCCAGGGGGAGAGATCAGAACTATGGCTACACCTTC CASSLGPRGRDQNYGYTF TRBV5-1 TRBD1 few TRBJ1-2
TGCGCCAGCAGCCAGGACTACAGGGGGCGAGGGCCCTTTGCCGAGACCCAGTACTTC CASSQDYRGRGPFAETQYF TRBV4-1 TRBD1 . TRBJ2-5
TGTGCCAGCAGCCTTGCTCGGACAGGGAGGGAGACCCAGTACTTC CASSLARTGRETQYF TRBV7-2 TRBD1 . TRBJ2-5
TGCGCCAGCAGTGATATTAGTGGGCGGTCTTCCCCACAAGAGACCCAGTACTTC CASSDISGRSSPQETQYF TRBV10-2 . . TRBJ2-5
TGTGCCAGCAGCTTAGTGAGGCAGAACAATGAGCAGTTCTTC CASSLVRQNNEQFF TRBV7-2 . once TRBJ2-1
TGTGCCAGCAGCTTTAGTGGAACCCCCATTGAAAAACTGTTTTTT CASSFSGTPIEKLFF TRBV11-2 . . TRBJ1-4
TGCGCCAGCAGAACCGGGACTAGCGGGTACGAGCAGTACTTC CASRTGTSGYEQYF TRBV5-1 TRBD2 once TRBJ2-7
TGTGCCGTTAGTTCGAATTCACCCCTCCACTTT CAVSSNSPLHF TRBV6-6 . . TRBJ1-6
TGTGCCACCAGCAGAGATCCCGGGGTAGGGAGCAATCAGCCCCAGCATTTT CATSRDPGVGSNQPQHF TRBV15 . . TRBJ1-5
TGTGCCAGCAGTGAATCATCCCCAGCAGCGCAAGAGACCCAGTACTTC CASSESSPAAQETQYF TRBV6-1 . . TRBJ2-5
TGTGCCAGCAGCCCACAGGGGGCCACTAACTATGGCTACACCTTC CASSPQGATNYGYTF TRBV6-5 TRBD1 . TRBJ1-2
TGTGCCAGCAGTGTTTCGGGCAATGAGCAGTTCTTC CASSVSGNEQFF TRBV6-1 . . TRBJ2-1
TGTGCCAGCAGCTTAGCGCCAGCGGGGGGAACCGGGGAGCTGTTTTTT CASSLAPAGGTGELFF TRBV7-8 TRBD2 . TRBJ2-2
TGTGCTAGCAGCCCCCACAGGGGTGGCACCGGGGAGCTGTTTTTT CASSPHRGGTGELFF TRBV7-7 TRBD1 . TRBJ2-2
TGTGCCAGCACAAAGCGCAGCTCCTACGAGCAGTACTTC CASTKRSSYEQYF TRBV11-2 . . TRBJ2-7
TGCGCCAGCACCTGGGGGCGGGGGGGCGAGGAGCTGTTTTTT CASTWGRGGEELFF TRBV4-3 TRBD2 . TRBJ2-2
TGTGCCAGCAGTTTTCAGGGAATAAACCAGCCCCAGCATTTT CASSFQGINQPQHF TRBV27 . . TRBJ1-5
TGCGCCAGCAGCCAAGGGAGCGGGGGGGCGAATGAGCAGTTCTTC CASSQGSGGANEQFF TRBV4-3 TRBD2 . TRBJ2-1
TGCGCCAGCAGCTTCCAGGGAGATAAAGAGACCCAGTACTTC CASSFQGDKETQYF TRBV5-1 . . TRBJ2-5
TGTGCCAGCAGCTTTTTAACCGGGGGCGAGGACATTCAGTACTTC CASSFLTGGEDIQYF TRBV5-6 . . TRBJ2-4
TGTGCCAGCTCATCATCGGGACAGGGGCTCGGGTCACCCCTCCACTTT CASSSSGQGLGSPLHF TRBV18 TRBD1 . TRBJ1-6
TGTGCCATCAGTGAGTCGAAGGAACCGAACACTGAAGCTTTCTTT CAISESKEPNTEAFF TRBV10-3 . . TRBJ1-1
TGTGCCAGCAGCTCTCAGGGGGAGAGGACTGAAGCTTTCTTT CASSSQGERTEAFF TRBV6-5 TRBD1 few TRBJ1-1
TGTGCCAGTAGTGAGAACATACCCGAGCTCTTCTTGGCTGGAAACACCATATATTTT CASSENIPELFLAGNTIYF TRBV19 . . TRBJ1-3
TGTGCCAGCAGCGTAGGGTCAGGGAACACTGAAGCTTTCTTT CASSVGSGNTEAFF TRBV9 . . TRBJ1-1
TGTGCCAGCTCACCAATTCCGCTTGGCGAGCAGTACTTC CASSPIPLGEQYF TRBV18 . . TRBJ2-7
TGCGCCAGCAGTTTAGGACAGGGGGGCAATGAGCAGTTCTTC CASSLGQGGNEQFF TRBV5-1 TRBD1 . TRBJ2-1
TGCGCCAGCAGCCCGGGGGCTGAGCAGCCCCAGCATTTT CASSPGAEQPQHF TRBV5-1 . few TRBJ1-5
TGTGCCAGCTCAGAGGGGACAGGGAGAAATGGCAATCAGCCCCAGCATTTT CASSEGTGRNGNQPQHF TRBV18 TRBD1 . TRBJ1-5
TGCGCCAGCAGAAGTTTGATTAGCGGGGACCCGGAGACCCAGTACTTC CASRSLISGDPETQYF TRBV5-1 TRBD2 . TRBJ2-5